These 26 T cell receptor beta chains came from one sample sequenced in a study of T cell changes during pregnancy in multiple sclerosis. The method was immunoSEQ multiplex PCR; TCRdb's version includes in-frame clones alone and lacks a portion of them. The sample consists of tens of thousands of clones, 85% to 95% of them appearing once. The sequencing used CD8+ T cells from peripheral blood mononuclear cells, collected in the second trimester of pregnancy. Receptors were obtained from a female donor with multiple sclerosis, enrolled in a pregnancy study.

This clone was seen only a few times. The chain combines TRBV6-6 with TRBJ1-6; 9 nucleotides align to TRBD1. Germline CDR1 and CDR2: MNHNY and SVGAGI (reference sequence). The CDR3 sequence is 14 residues long. J was trimmed by 10 bases and V by 6 bases; bases with no gene match: 7. CDR3 in amino acids: CASRPGQGGSPLHF. The CDR3, as DNA: TGTGCCAGCAGACCGGGACAGGGTGGATCACCCCTCCACTTT.

This chain connects TRBV5-4 to TRBJ2-1, with TRBD2 matching over 10 bases. Germline loops: CDR1 SGHNT, CDR2 YYREEE (reference sequence). V dropped 2 bases and J dropped 6; count of bases not matched to a gene: 5. This CDR3 comprises 15 residues. The CDR3 here is CASSLGLAVSNEQFF. The CDR3 nucleotides read TGTGCCAGCAGCTTAGGACTAGCGGTATCCAATGAGCAGTTCTTC.

V gene TRBV9 combines with J gene TRBJ2-1, with TRBD2 identical over 11 bases. V dropped 0 bases and J dropped 4; count of bases not matched to a gene: 9. This CDR3 has 18 residues. Germline V gives CDR1 SGDLS, CDR2 YYNGEE. CDR3 DNA sequence: TGTGCCAGCAGCGTAGCCGGTAGCGGGGGGGGCCTATACAATGAGCAGTTCTTC. It encodes CASSVAGSGGGLYNEQFF.

This clone turned up a few times. V and J are TRBV7-8 and TRBJ1-1, with 11 positions matching TRBD1. The V gene end was trimmed by 2 bases and the J gene end by 4 bases; junction bases not matched to a gene: 9. The germline V gene has CDR1 SGHVS and CDR2 FQNEAQ. CDR3 length: 17 residues. CDR3 in amino acids: CASSLWDRGDLPTEAFF. Here the CDR3 DNA reads TGTGCCAGCAGCTTATGGGACAGGGGGGACCTGCCCACTGAAGCTTTCTTT.

J is TRBJ2-1 and V is TRBV9; 8 nucleotides match TRBD2. This CDR3 is built from 16 residues. Germline V lookup: CDR1 SGDLS, CDR2 YYNGEE. The V and J ends lost 3 bases and 4 bases, in that order; junction bases with no gene match: 9. The DNA of the CDR3 is TGTGCCAGCAGCGGGGGAGGCGGGGGGCAGTACAATGAGCAGTTCTTC. This codes for CASSGGGGGQYNEQFF.

The CDR3 DNA reads as TGTGCCAGCAGCCAGGACAGGGGAGTCGATGAGCAGTTCTTC. Protein: CASSQDRGVDEQFF. V usage is TRBV5-4 and J usage is TRBJ2-1, with 9 nucleotides matching TRBD1. The CDR3 loop spans 14 amino acids. Germline-derived CDR1 and CDR2 are SGHNT and YYREEE (reference sequence). V gave up 4 bases and J gave up 8 bases; unmatched junction bases: 7.

The chain is built from TRBV7-2 and TRBJ2-3; D possibly corresponds to TRBD1 (6 bases). The V end was cut by 5 bases, the J end by 2 bases, with 20 bases between. Germline V gene data show CDR1 as SGHTA and CDR2 as FQGNSA. The length of the CDR3 is 17 residues. CDR3 amino acids: CASSPLPGALNTDTQYF. The CDR3 DNA is TGTGCCAGCAGCCCCCTGCCAGGGGCGCTGAACACAGATACGCAGTATTTT.

The chain is built from TRBV4-3 and TRBJ1-1, with D maybe TRBD1 (5 bases). V lost 1 base and J lost 0, with 12 bases in between. The CDR3 is made up of 16 amino acids. Germline-derived CDR1 and CDR2 are LGHNA and YSLEER. CDR3 bases: TGCGCCAGCAGCCAAGGGCCCCGGGGGATGAACACTGAAGCTTTCTTT. Protein product: CASSQGPRGMNTEAFF.

J is TRBJ2-5 and V is TRBV27; 7 bases are a match to TRBD2. Per germline, CDR1 MNHEY and CDR2 SMNVEV (reference sequence). Unmatched junction bases numbered 9, after V lost 2 bases and J lost 3 bases. The CDR3 consists of 16 residues. This CDR3 is CASSLHGRREKETQYF. The DNA for the CDR3 is TGTGCCAGCAGTTTACACGGGAGGCGGGAGAAAGAGACCCAGTACTTC.

The chain carries TRBV4-2 and TRBJ2-2; 10 positions match TRBD2. Germline CDR1 is LGHNA and CDR2 is YNFKEQ. V lost 0 bases to trimming and J lost 6 bases; unmatched junction nucleotides: 7. This CDR3 contains 17 residues. The CDR3 sequence: CASSQESGGAGAGELFF. The CDR3 region has the DNA TGTGCCAGCAGCCAAGAAAGCGGGGGGGCCGGGGCCGGGGAGCTGTTTTTT.

V gene TRBV9 combines with J gene TRBJ2-5; 10 nucleotides line up with TRBD2. Germline CDR1 and CDR2: SGDLS and YYNGEE. The CDR3 loop spans 15 amino acids. V lost 4 bases to trimming and J lost 5 bases; unmatched junction nucleotides: 8. The DNA for the CDR3 is TGTGCCAGCAGCTCCGGACTAGCGGAGGGGGAGACCCAGTACTTC. Its protein product is CASSSGLAEGETQYF.

The V and J genes are TRBV7-2 and TRBJ2-7; D gene ambiguous. Per the germline V gene, CDR1 is SGHTA and CDR2 is FQGNSA. V shed 3 bases and J shed 0 bases, with 9 bases lying between them. This CDR3 region has 14 residues. The CDR3 loop is CASSFALTSYEQYF. The DNA of the CDR3 is TGTGCCAGCAGCTTCGCACTCACCTCCTACGAGCAGTACTTC.

The chain links TRBV28 to TRBJ2-1, with a weak D call TRBD2 (5 bases). This CDR3 comprises 14 residues. The germline gives CDR1 MDHEN, CDR2 SYDVKM. V dropped 6 bases and J dropped 3 bases, with 12 bases sitting between them. CDR3 loop: CASSPEAGYNEQFF. In DNA, the CDR3 is TGTGCCAGCAGCCCCGAGGCGGGCTACAATGAGCAGTTCTTC.

The chain couples TRBV4-1 to TRBJ2-5; no definite D call. This CDR3 comprises 14 residues. Deletions cut 2 bases from V and 5 bases from J, with 12 bases between. Germline lookup yields CDR1 MGHRA and CDR2 YSYEKL. The CDR3 DNA reads TGCGCCAGCAGCCAATTCGCATTCGGGGAGACCCAGTACTTC. Amino acids: CASSQFAFGETQYF.

The chain uses TRBV27 and TRBJ2-7; TRBD1 matches at 7 bases. CDR3 length: 15 residues. With V trimmed by 6 bases and J by 4 bases, 12 bases remained unmatched. Germline values: CDR1 MNHEY, CDR2 SMNVEV (reference sequence). The chain's CDR3 is CASRPDRATGYEQYF. For the CDR3, the DNA is TGTGCCAGCAGGCCTGACAGGGCAACGGGGTACGAGCAGTACTTC.

V is TRBV2 and J is TRBJ2-7, with TRBD2 identical over 8 bases. CDR1 is SNHLY, CDR2 FYNNEI, per germline. V gave up 5 bases and J gave up 2 bases; unmatched junction bases: 8. The CDR3 has 15 amino acids. The CDR3: CASSPGLAATYEQYF. In DNA, the CDR3 is TGTGCCAGCAGTCCCGGACTAGCCGCAACCTACGAGCAGTACTTC.

The chain joins TRBV5-8 to TRBJ1-1; TRBD1 matches 7 bases. Trimming removed 4 bases from V and 0 bases from J; junction bases left unmatched: 6. The length of the CDR3 is 15 residues. CDR1 is SGHTS and CDR2 is YDEGEE in the germline V gene. CDR3 nucleotides: TGTGCCAGCAGCGTAACACAGGGGCTGAACACTGAAGCTTTCTTT. Amino acid sequence: CASSVTQGLNTEAFF.

The chain links TRBV5-1 to TRBJ1-1; 8 bases line up with TRBD1. There are 17 residues in the CDR3. J gave up 4 bases and V 4 bases, and 15 bases lay outside the gene matches. Germline V gene lookup returns CDR1 SGHRS and CDR2 YFSETQ. CDR3 sequence (DNA): TGCGCCAGCAGCCCTGGGGACAGGTATTGGGAAAGCACTGAAGCTTTCTTT. It codes for CASSPGDRYWESTEAFF.

The J gene is TRBJ2-1, the V gene TRBV7-2; 11 bases match TRBD2. From germline, CDR1 is SGHTA and CDR2 FQGNSA. V shed 6 bases, J shed 7 bases, and the junction held 11 bases outside the gene matches. The CDR3 runs to 16 residues. The CDR3 spells CASRSWTSGPGNEQFF. CDR3 DNA sequence: TGTGCCAGCAGATCCTGGACTAGCGGGCCTGGGAATGAGCAGTTCTTC. Variable domain in full (rest from reference TRBV7-2 and TRBJ2-1): GAGVSQSPSNKVTEKGKDVELRCDPISGHTALYWYRQSLGQGLEFLIYFQGNSAPDKSGLPSDRFSAERTGGSVSTLTIQRTQQEDSAVYLCASRSWTSGPGNEQFFGPGTRLTVL.

This rearrangement joins TRBV5-4 to TRBJ2-5, with 7 bases fitting TRBD2. This CDR3 has 15 amino acids. Trimming removed 3 bases from V and 1 base from J; junction bases left unmatched: 6. CDR1 SGHNT and CDR2 YYREEE come from the germline V gene (reference sequence). Written as DNA, the CDR3 is TGTGCCAGCAGCTCGGGGACTACTTCCCAAGAGACCCAGTACTTC. The encoded protein is CASSSGTTSQETQYF.

The chain carries TRBV15 and TRBJ2-3; D is unclear. This CDR3 contains 15 residues. Trimming took 3 bases from V and 4 from J, leaving 14 bases between them. Germline V gene sequence: CDR1 LNHNV, CDR2 YYDKDF (reference sequence). CDR3 sequence reads: CATSSLPTPPDTQYF. CDR3 in DNA: TGTGCCACCAGCAGCCTTCCGACACCTCCAGATACGCAGTATTTT.

About this clone: Since the CDR3 does not end with the conserved phenylalanine or tryptophan, this likely comes from a read error. It is unclear where the CDR3 begins or ends on the DNA, so no DNA is shown, and the CDR3 is as TCRdb lists it. The chain carries TRBV20-1 and TRBJ1-5; TRBD1 is the table's D call, not checked against the DNA. The CDR3 is 10 amino acids in total, end residues counted. Germline V CDR1 and CDR2: DFQATT, SNEGSKA (reference sequence). CDR3 loop: CSAVKDRGRN.

The gene calls are TRBV5-1 and TRBJ2-7; 9 bases agree with TRBD1. Germline V gives CDR1 SGHRS, CDR2 YFSETQ. This CDR3 is built from 14 residues. J was trimmed by 2 bases and V by 6 bases; bases with no gene match: 6. The CDR3 is CASTPGTGPYEQYF. In nucleotides, the CDR3 is TGCGCCAGCACCCCCGGGACAGGGCCCTACGAGCAGTACTTC.

V and J are TRBV10-3 and TRBJ2-7; 9 positions agree with TRBD2. Germline V lookup: CDR1 ENHRY, CDR2 SYGVKD. Trimming cost V 3 bases and J 3 bases; bases outside gene matches: 18. The CDR3 contains 19 residues. The CDR3 DNA is TGTGCCATCAGTGATTTATTTGTGGCTAGCGGGGAGCAGAACTACGAGCAGTACTTC. Its protein is CAISDLFVASGEQNYEQYF.

This chain joins TRBV7-8 and TRBJ2-5; D remains unclear. CDR3 size: 14 residues. The V gene's germline CDR1 is SGHVS and CDR2 FQNEAQ. The germline V and J ends were trimmed by 1 base and 5 bases, with 11 bases remaining between them. This CDR3 reads CASSLDPNSETQYF. CDR3 bases: TGTGCCAGCAGCTTAGATCCCAACTCGGAGACCCAGTACTTC.

V and J are TRBV5-5 and TRBJ1-2, with unresolved D. The CDR3 has 15 residues. The germline V gene encodes CDR1 SGHKS and CDR2 YYEKEE (reference sequence). Trimming took 1 base from V and 7 from J, leaving 17 bases between them. For the CDR3, the DNA is TGTGCCAGCAGCTTGACCCCCTATTTAGTGGTTGGCTACACCTTC. This encodes CASSLTPYLVVGYTF.